The 26 T cell receptor beta chains below were found in one sample sequenced in a study of shared clonotypes between healthy human individuals. The data were produced by immunoSEQ multiplex PCR, yet TCRdb's version contains in-frame clones alone and is incomplete. The data contain just over 2,000,000 clones, roughly 95% of them singletons. Sequencing used naive CD4+ T cells sorted from blood. Subset noted: CD45RA+ positively selected. The receptors come from a man younger than 35 in good health.

A single count supports this clone. J is TRBJ2-1 and V is TRBV5-4; no firm D call. Trimming removed 0 bases from V and 9 bases from J, with 10 bases in between. Germline V gene sequence: CDR1 SGHNT, CDR2 YYREEE (reference sequence). The length of the CDR3 is 13 residues. This CDR3 is CASSLAVSTEQFF. The CDR3 nucleotides read TGTGCCAGCAGCTTGGCCGTGTCTACTGAGCAGTTCTTC.

With respect to this clone: Other nucleotide sequences in the sample specify the same CDR3. The chain employs TRBV7-9 and TRBJ1-4, with no clear D. V was pared by 5 bases and J by 8 bases, with 9 bases between. The CDR3 consists of 12 residues. Germline CDR1 and CDR2: SEHNR and FQNEAQ (reference sequence). As DNA, the CDR3 is TGTGCCAGCAGCCCTTCAAACGAAAAACTGTTTTTT. Translated, it gives CASSPSNEKLFF.

Turning to this clone: Additional DNA sequences in this sample encode the identical CDR3. The J gene is TRBJ2-1, the V gene TRBV7-9; TRBD2 matches at 14 bases. Germline V CDR1 and CDR2: SEHNR, FQNEAQ (reference sequence). J was trimmed by 7 bases and V by 5 bases; bases with no gene match: 4. CDR3 size: 15 residues. DNA of the CDR3: TGTGCCAGCAGCCCCGGGACTAGCGGGAGTAATGAGCAGTTCTTC. It translates to CASSPGTSGSNEQFF.

This chain links TRBV25-1 with TRBJ1-2, with no clear D. With 1 base removed from V and 5 bases from J, the gap between germline ends came to 11 bases. The germline V gene encodes CDR1 MGHDK and CDR2 SYGVNS. There are 14 residues in the CDR3. CDR3 amino acids: CASSESVPAYGYTF. The CDR3 coding sequence is TGTGCCAGCAGTGAATCCGTTCCGGCTTATGGCTACACCTTC.

The gene calls are TRBV5-1 and TRBJ2-2; D might be TRBD1 (6 bases). Germline V gene sequence: CDR1 SGHRS, CDR2 YFSETQ. The CDR3 covers 16 residues. V was clipped by 0 bases and J by 1 base, with 10 bases between them. The CDR3 nucleotides are TGCGCCAGCAGCTTGGGACAGGTCCTGAACACCGGGGAGCTGTTTTTT. Protein sequence: CASSLGQVLNTGELFF.

Notes on this clone: Within the sample, other DNA sequences also encode this same CDR3. CDR3 DNA sequence: TGTGCCAGCTCACCAGGTGGTTACAATGAGCAGTTCTTC. Protein sequence: CASSPGGYNEQFF. The genes are TRBV18 and TRBJ2-1; D call uncertain. The CDR3 totals 13 residues. Germline V lookup: CDR1 KGHSH, CDR2 LQKENI. V was shortened by 2 bases and J by 4 bases, with 6 bases between the two germline ends.

Worth noting for this clone: One junction end disagrees with the germline gene, perhaps due to a read error. The chain employs TRBV7-7 and TRBJ2-5; D remains unclear. Germline V lookup: CDR1 SSHAT, CDR2 FNYEAQ (reference sequence). This CDR3 is 12 amino acids long. CDR3 sequence reads: CASSQVGETQYF. The CDR3 DNA follows: TGTGCTAGCAGCCAGGTGGGGGAGACCCAGTACTTC.

The chain joins TRBV9 to TRBJ2-2; 9 nucleotides align to TRBD2. Germline values: CDR1 SGDLS, CDR2 YYNGEE. Trimming removed 2 bases from V and 8 bases from J; junction bases left unmatched: 16. The CDR3 consists of 18 residues. CDR3 region: CASSVLAGREIKAGELFF. DNA for the CDR3: TGTGCCAGCAGCGTCCTAGCGGGAAGGGAAATTAAGGCGGGGGAGCTGTTTTTT.

About this clone: It is likely a read error: a sequence one base away is far more abundant. This chain links TRBV30 with TRBJ1-1, with D tentatively TRBD1 (5 bases). The CDR3 covers 14 residues. Germline CDR1 GTSNPN, CDR2 SVGIG (reference sequence). Deletions cut 0 bases from V and 1 base from J, with 9 bases between. CDR3 loop: CAWSVAGGNTEAFF. DNA of the CDR3: TGTGCCTGGAGTGTAGCCGGGGGGAACACTGAAGCTTTCTTT.

The CDR3, as DNA: TGTGCCAGCAGTGTGGAGACAGATACGCAGTATTTT. Translated, it gives CASSVETDTQYF. The chain is built from TRBV6-1 and TRBJ2-3, with D hard to call. V lost 4 bases, J lost 3 bases, and 5 bases lay in between. The CDR3 consists of 12 residues. CDR1 MNHNS and CDR2 SASEGT come from the germline V gene.

This rearrangement joins TRBV18 to TRBJ2-7, with D possibly called TRBD1 or TRBD2 (6 bases each). The CDR3 runs to 15 residues. The V gene's germline CDR1 is KGHSH and CDR2 LQKENI. Trimming left V 6 bases short and J 0 bases short, with 15 bases between. In DNA, the CDR3 is TGTGCCAGCTCGGCCGGACAGACTAGCTCCTACGAGCAGTACTTC. Translated, it gives CASSAGQTSSYEQYF.

The rearrangement links TRBV25-1 to TRBJ1-1, with D perhaps TRBD1 (6 bases). The CDR3 extends over 16 amino acids. V was clipped by 8 bases and J by 5 bases, with 24 bases between them. CDR1 and CDR2 from the germline V gene are MGHDK and SYGVNS. In nucleotides, the CDR3 is TGTGCCAGCCTGGCAGAGGGTACGGGGGCGAAGACTGAAGCTTTCTTT. It encodes CASLAEGTGAKTEAFF.

With regard to this clone: The identical CDR3 is also encoded by other nucleotide sequences in the sample. The rearrangement links TRBV19 to TRBJ2-7; possible D gene TRBD2, 5 bases. The germline V gene has CDR1 LNHDA and CDR2 SQIVND (reference sequence). Trimming left V 5 bases short and J 1 base short, with 9 bases between. The CDR3 contains 13 residues. This chain's CDR3 is CASSVGGSYEQYF. The CDR3 region has the DNA TGTGCCAGTAGTGTTGGAGGATCCTACGAGCAGTACTTC. Filled out from reference TRBV19 and TRBJ2-7, the complete variable domain reads DGGITQSPKYLFRKEGQNVTLSCEQNLNHDAMYWYRQDPGQGLRLIYYSQIVNDFQKGDIAEGYSVSREKKESFPLTVTSAQKNPTAFYLCASSVGGSYEQYFGPGTRLTVT.

The rearrangement joins TRBV6-1 to TRBJ1-5; TRBD1 matches at 9 bases. The V gene's germline CDR1 is MNHNS and CDR2 SASEGT. V lost 4 bases and J lost 0; bases outside the gene matches: 10. The CDR3 runs to 18 residues. The CDR3 DNA reads as TGTGCCAGCAGTGCGGGACAGGGTTTGGGAAATAGCAATCAGCCCCAGCATTTT. Encoded protein: CASSAGQGLGNSNQPQHF.

The gene calls are TRBV19 and TRBJ1-1; D remains ambiguous. There are 12 residues in the CDR3. The germline CDR1 and CDR2 sequences are LNHDA and SQIVND (reference sequence). The V end was cut by 7 bases, the J end by 0 bases, with 6 bases between. The CDR3 DNA reads TGTGCCAGTACCTTCATGAACACTGAAGCTTTCTTT. This encodes CASTFMNTEAFF.

This clone was picked up one time. V usage is TRBV7-2 and J usage is TRBJ2-7, with D perhaps matching TRBD1 (6 bases). The V gene's germline CDR1 is SGHTA and CDR2 FQGNSA. The CDR3 runs to 14 residues. V lost 1 base to trimming and J lost 2 bases, with 9 bases between them. CDR3 region: CASSLGTATYEQYF. The CDR3 region has the DNA TGTGCCAGCAGCTTAGGGACAGCAACCTACGAGCAGTACTTC. The full variable domain, completed using reference TRBV7-2 and TRBJ2-7, is GAGVSQSPSNKVTEKGKDVELRCDPISGHTALYWYRQSLGQGLEFLIYFQGNSAPDKSGLPSDRFSAERTGGSVSTLTIQRTQQEDSAVYLCASSLGTATYEQYFGPGTRLTVT.

Concerning this clone itself: Other DNA sequences of this sample code for an identical CDR3. The genes are TRBV6-5 and TRBJ1-3; no clear D. Per germline, CDR1 MNHEY and CDR2 SVGAGI. This CDR3 region has 13 residues. Trimming left V 6 bases short and J 0 bases short, with 6 bases between. CDR3 residues: CASSSNSGNTIYF. DNA of the CDR3: TGTGCCAGCAGCTCAAACTCTGGAAACACCATATATTTT.

The chain carries TRBV4-1 and TRBJ2-7; the D is unclear. Germline V lookup: CDR1 MGHRA, CDR2 YSYEKL. V lost 0 bases and J 0 bases, leaving 12 bases between the germline ends. This CDR3 spans 16 amino acids. Written as DNA, the CDR3 is TGCGCCAGCAGCCAAGATCAAACCCTCAGCTCCTACGAGCAGTACTTC. Translated, it gives CASSQDQTLSSYEQYF.

The rearrangement links TRBV15 to TRBJ2-1; D unclear. V lost 0 bases and J lost 4, with 7 bases in between. The CDR3 contains 14 residues. The germline V gene encodes CDR1 LNHNV and CDR2 YYDKDF (reference sequence). CDR3 loop: CATSRDGQYNEQFF. The CDR3 DNA follows: TGTGCCACCAGCAGAGATGGGCAGTACAATGAGCAGTTCTTC.

Note on this clone: Additional DNA sequences in this sample encode the identical CDR3. The CDR3 here is CASSLGRGNTEAFF. CDR3 in DNA: TGTGCCAGCAGCTTGGGTCGGGGGAACACTGAAGCTTTCTTT. The V gene is TRBV5-6, the J gene TRBJ1-1; D is unclear. The CDR3 is made up of 14 amino acids. Trimming stripped 0 bases from V and 1 base from J, with 7 bases between. The V gene's germline CDR1 is SGHDT and CDR2 YYEEEE. Using reference TRBV5-6 and TRBJ1-1 for the parts outside the CDR3, the full variable domain is DAGVTQSPTHLIKTRGQQVTLRCSPKSGHDTVSWYQQALGQGPQFIFQYYEEEERQRGNFPDRFSGHQFPNYSSELNVNALLLGDSALYLCASSLGRGNTEAFFGQGTRLTVV.

The chain uses TRBV15 and TRBJ1-2, with TRBD1 identical over 7 bases. This CDR3 is 15 amino acids long. V lost 2 bases to trimming and J lost 3 bases; unmatched junction nucleotides: 6. Germline assignment: CDR1 LNHNV and CDR2 YYDKDF (reference sequence). This chain's CDR3 is CATSRPDRADYGYTF. The CDR3, as DNA: TGTGCCACCAGCAGACCCGACAGGGCGGACTATGGCTACACCTTC.

The chain joins TRBV7-2 to TRBJ2-3; 8 bases align to TRBD2. This CDR3 contains 14 residues. The germline V gene has CDR1 SGHTA and CDR2 FQGNSA. The J segment lost 5 bases and the V segment lost 5 bases, leaving 6 bases of the junction unmatched. Here the CDR3 reads CASSRSGSEDTQYF. The CDR3 nucleotides are TGTGCCAGCAGCCGAAGCGGGAGTGAAGATACGCAGTATTTT.

J is TRBJ1-5 and V is TRBV10-2; tentatively, D is TRBD1 (5 bases). The germline gives CDR1 WSHSY, CDR2 SAAADI. The CDR3 runs 14 residues. The V end was cut by 4 bases, the J end by 1 base, with 8 bases between. CDR3 in amino acids: CASSAGMSNQPQHF. The CDR3 nucleotides read TGCGCCAGCAGTGCAGGGATGAGCAATCAGCCCCAGCATTTT.

The V and J genes are TRBV11-2 and TRBJ2-7, with 9 bases aligning to TRBD2. Losses at the gene ends were 5 bases for V and 4 bases for J; bases not matched to a gene: 9. Germline CDR1 SGHAT, CDR2 FQNNGV. The CDR3 spans 15 residues. The CDR3 sequence is CASSPRLAVIYEQYF. CDR3 nucleotide sequence: TGTGCCAGCAGCCCCAGACTAGCGGTCATTTACGAGCAGTACTTC.

The chain links TRBV5-4 to TRBJ1-6, with D possibly TRBD1 on 6 matching bases. The CDR3 extends over 16 amino acids. V lost 3 bases and J lost 4, with 14 bases in between. Germline loops: CDR1 SGHNT, CDR2 YYREEE (reference sequence). CDR3 protein: CASSSGGRSYNSPLHF. CDR3 coding DNA: TGTGCCAGCAGCTCCGGGGGCAGGAGTTATAATTCACCCCTCCACTTT.

This chain links TRBV6-6 with TRBJ1-1; D might be TRBD1 (5 bases). CDR1 MNHNY and CDR2 SVGAGI come from the germline V gene (reference sequence). The V end was cut by 6 bases, the J end by 6 bases, with 14 bases between. This CDR3 is 13 amino acids long. The CDR3 reads CASSPGPRAEAFF. CDR3 coding DNA: TGTGCCAGCAGCCCGGGACCCCGCGCTGAAGCTTTCTTT.